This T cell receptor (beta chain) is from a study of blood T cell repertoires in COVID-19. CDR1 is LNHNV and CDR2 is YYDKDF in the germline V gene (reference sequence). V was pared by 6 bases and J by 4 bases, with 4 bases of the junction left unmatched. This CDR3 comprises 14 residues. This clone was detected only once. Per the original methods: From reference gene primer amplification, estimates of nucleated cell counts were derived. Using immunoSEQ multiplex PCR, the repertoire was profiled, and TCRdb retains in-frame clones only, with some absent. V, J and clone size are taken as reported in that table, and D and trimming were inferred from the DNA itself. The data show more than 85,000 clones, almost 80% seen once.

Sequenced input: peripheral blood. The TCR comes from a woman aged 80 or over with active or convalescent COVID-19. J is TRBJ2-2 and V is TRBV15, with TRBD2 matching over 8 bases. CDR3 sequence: CATRLGRVTGELFF. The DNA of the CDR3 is TGTGCCACCAGGCTCGGGAGGGTCACCGGGGAGCTGTTTTTT.